In this sample, the clone carrying this TCR beta chain turned up many times. Specified time point: patch test 3, about 24 weeks after DPC sensitization. The treatment was: therapeutic diphenylcyclopropenone sensitization with weekly scalp DPC. This specimen comes from a study of human T cells and chemical hapten exposure. Study at large: Mostly female patients had alopecia areata, totalis or universalis.

Each CDR3 protein gets one entry after TCRdb re-called the RACE reads with MiXCR. The table has roughly 90,000 distinct CDR3 sequences, under 13% seen once. The clonotype originates from a woman aged 30 to 39 with alopecia areata. Some clones in this sample may be carry-over from other donors' samples. The specimen comprised whole blood, sampled in connection with sensitization to the hapten diphenylcyclopropenone (DPC).

The CDR3 DNA is TGTGCCAGCAGTTTTTCGGGGGGGACCTACAATGAGCAGTTCTTC. Amino acid sequence: CASSFSGGTYNEQFF. This chain links TRBV6-5 with TRBJ2-1; 8 nucleotides match TRBD2. The CDR3 totals 15 residues. V shed 4 bases, J shed 2 bases, and the junction held 4 bases outside the gene matches. Germline V gene data show CDR1 as MNHEY and CDR2 as SVGAGI.